The clone carrying this TCR beta chain was seen many times. Amplification yielded TCR beta CDR3 regions, with RNA transcripts as the source. HTBI primers were employed in a first-round RT-PCR of the TCR CDR3. One entry per CDR3 protein results from TCRdb running MiXCR on the multiplex PCR reads. This table holds 240,000 or so distinct CDR3 sequences, about a sixth found once. The data stem from a study of T cells in Graves' hyperthyroidism and ophthalmopathy. Orbital computed tomography, thyroid ultrasound, serum thyroxine and TRAb, and clinical symptoms together informed the diagnoses. The CDR3 has 13 residues. Germline V CDR1 and CDR2: SEHNR, FQNEAQ (reference sequence). V was shortened by 5 bases and J by 2 bases, with 4 bases between the two germline ends.

This TCR derives from a young woman with Graves' ophthalmopathy. This chain uses TRBV7-9 with TRBJ2-6; no firm D call. Sequencing was performed on blood. CDR3: CASSLAGANVLTF. For the CDR3, the DNA is TGTGCCAGCAGCCTTGCTGGGGCCAACGTCCTGACTTTC. Together with reference TRBV7-9 and TRBJ2-6, the CDR3 gives the full variable domain: DTGVSQNPRHKITKRGQNVTFRCDPISEHNRLYWYRQTLGQGPEFLTYFQNEAQLEKSRLLSDRFSAERPKGSFSTLEIQRTEQGDSAMYLCASSLAGANVLTFGAGSRLTVL.